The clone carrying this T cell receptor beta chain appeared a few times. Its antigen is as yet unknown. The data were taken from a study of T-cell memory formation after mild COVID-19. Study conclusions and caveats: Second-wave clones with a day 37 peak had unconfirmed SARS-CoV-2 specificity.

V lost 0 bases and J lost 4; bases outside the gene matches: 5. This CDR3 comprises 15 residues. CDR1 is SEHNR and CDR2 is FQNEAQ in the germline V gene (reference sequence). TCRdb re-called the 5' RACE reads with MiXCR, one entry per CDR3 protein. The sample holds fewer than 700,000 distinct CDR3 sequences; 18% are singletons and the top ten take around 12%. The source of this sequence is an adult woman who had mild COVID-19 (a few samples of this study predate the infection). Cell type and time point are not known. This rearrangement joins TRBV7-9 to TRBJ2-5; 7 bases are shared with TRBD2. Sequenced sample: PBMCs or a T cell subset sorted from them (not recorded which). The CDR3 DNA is TGTGCCAGCAGCTTAGCGGTCGGGGGGAGAGAGACCCAGTACTTC. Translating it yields CASSLAVGGRETQYF.